This T cell receptor beta chain is from a study of cytomegalovirus exposure and HLA in healthy donors. The study's findings and limits: Indistinguishable V segments, including TRBV6-2 and TRBV6-3, were excluded.

In germline, CDR1 is MNHEY, CDR2 SMNVEV (reference sequence). V lost 6 bases, J lost 1 base, and 15 bases lay in between. The CDR3 totals 15 residues. Vbeta (60) and Jbeta (13) primers were used in the PCR. Profiling relied on immunoSEQ multiplex PCR, and the TCRdb table lists in-frame clones only, not all of them. The profile shows 120,000 or so clones, over 75% of them singletons. A remark on this clone: Its antigen remains unknown.

The sequencing input was PBMCs. The V gene is TRBV27, the J gene TRBJ1-1; a weak D match, TRBD1 (5 bases). This clonotype was obtained from a man in his forties or fifties in good health and CMV-seronegative. The CDR3 DNA reads TGTGCCAGCAGAAAGTTTCCGCAGGGGAACACTGAAGCTTTCTTT. This sequence encodes CASRKFPQGNTEAFF.